This entry features one TCR beta chain sequence. What it binds is unknown. Investigators amplified TCR beta CDR3 regions from RNA transcripts. HTBI primers were used in a first-round RT-PCR, which preceded a second-round multiplex PCR. TCRdb processed the multiplex PCR reads anew with MiXCR; each CDR3 protein has one entry. The repertoire holds 900,000 to 1,200,000 distinct CDR3 sequences, with less than 45% as singletons. The data were obtained in a study of Graves' ophthalmopathy and Graves' hyperthyroidism. Diagnosis used clinical symptoms, serum thyroxine, TRAb, thyroid ultrasound and orbital computed tomography. The CDR3 covers 11 residues. Germline loops: CDR1 SQVTM, CDR2 ANQGSEA. Trimming took off 7 bases at V and 5 bases at J, with 11 bases between the two ends. The study's findings and limits: Ophthalmopathy versus stable hyperthyroidism: 13-signature model gave roughly 88% sensitivity, approximately 80% specificity. Blood also carried most expanded thyroid clonotypes exceeding 0.001 frequency.

The specimen sequenced was peripheral blood or thyroid tissue (not recorded which). The sequence derives from an adult man with Graves' hyperthyroidism. This chain connects TRBV29-1 to TRBJ1-1, with D hard to call. The CDR3: CSAEAWTEAFF. CDR3 DNA sequence: TGCAGCGCGGAAGCGTGGACTGAAGCTTTCTTT.